The 4 T cell receptor beta chains given below trace back to one sample, sequenced in a study of CD8+ T cells in alopecia areata. TCR sequencing used cDNA made by reverse transcription of extracted RNA. The repertoire was sequenced with immunoSEQ multiplex PCR; TCRdb's copy has only in-frame clones and lacks some. This sample has some 180,000 clones, with approximately 51% found just once. Treatment described: oral pan-JAK inhibitor, 5-10 mg twice daily. Sequenced here: CD8+ T cells sorted from blood, sampled around week 52, from a patient treated with tofacitinib. The receptors were gathered from a human donor with alopecia areata.

The rearrangement joins TRBV29-1 to TRBJ2-3; D may be TRBD1 or TRBD2 (5 bases each). The CDR3 spans 12 residues. V was trimmed by 8 bases and J by 4 bases, leaving 13 bases between them. CDR1 is SQVTM, CDR2 ANQGSEA, per germline. The CDR3 reads CSMGPWADTQYF. The CDR3 bases are TGCAGCATGGGACCTTGGGCAGATACGCAGTATTTT.

CDR3 in amino acids: CASGWGATEAFF. The DNA for the CDR3 is TGTGCCAGCGGGTGGGGGGCAACTGAAGCTTTCTTT. The rearrangement joins TRBV27 to TRBJ1-1; tentatively, D is TRBD1 (6 bases). The CDR3 is 12 amino acids. The V gene lost 8 bases and the J gene lost 5 bases, with 12 bases spanning the gap. CDR1 and CDR2 (germline): MNHEY, SMNVEV (reference sequence).

V gene TRBV7-9 combines with J gene TRBJ1-2; a possible D gene is TRBD1 (5 bases). The CDR3 has 14 residues. Germline assignment: CDR1 SEHNR and CDR2 FQNEAQ (reference sequence). The V and J ends lost 4 bases and 4 bases respectively, with 13 bases between them. CDR3 nucleotide sequence: TGTGCCAGCAGCTCGACGGGACTCCGCTATGGCTACACCTTC. It codes for CASSSTGLRYGYTF. The whole variable domain, remainder taken from reference TRBV7-9 and TRBJ1-2, is DTGVSQNPRHKITKRGQNVTFRCDPISEHNRLYWYRQTLGQGPEFLTYFQNEAQLEKSRLLSDRFSAERPKGSFSTLEIQRTEQGDSAMYLCASSSTGLRYGYTFGSGTRLTVV.

This clone was recorded a few times. V usage is TRBV27 and J usage is TRBJ2-7, with D hard to call. CDR3 length: 11 amino acids. Germline CDR1 MNHEY, CDR2 SMNVEV (reference sequence). The CDR3 sequence is CVVGFSYEQYF. As DNA, the CDR3 is TGTGTGGTGGGGTTTTCCTACGAGCAGTACTTC.